This T cell receptor beta chain comes out of a study of T cell changes during pregnancy in multiple sclerosis. Sequencing used immunoSEQ multiplex PCR; TCRdb keeps in-frame clones, though not all of them. The sample contains roughly 59,000 clones, about 90% of which appear only once. The CDR3 is 15 amino acids. The germline V gene encodes CDR1 SGHKS and CDR2 YYEKEE (reference sequence). V was trimmed by 0 bases and J by 6 bases, leaving 10 bases between them. The receptor was derived from a female donor in good health, enrolled as a control in a pregnancy study. This sample comprised peripheral blood, obtained in the third trimester of pregnancy. The chain combines TRBV5-5 with TRBJ1-6; D uncertain. CDR3 DNA: TGTGCCAGCAGCTTGGAGTTGCGGGGTAATTCACCCCTCCACTTT. Translation gives CASSLELRGNSPLHF.